One sample yielded the 21 T cell receptor beta chains listed below, sequenced in a study of memory CD4+ T cells and cytomegalovirus serostatus. Single viable CD3+CD4+CD8-CD45RO+ cells were sorted as the memory CD4+ T cells. Generated by immunoSEQ multiplex PCR, the TCRdb table keeps only in-frame clones and is missing some. The table includes about 61,000 clones, more than 75% detected once. Sample: memory CD4+ T cells from blood. All receptors derive from an adult in good health and CMV-seronegative.

This clone was counted once. The V gene is TRBV18, the J gene TRBJ2-7, with D possibly being TRBD1 or TRBD2 (5 bases each). Trimming stripped 3 bases from V and 3 bases from J, with 15 bases between. This CDR3 is 15 amino acids long. Germline V gene sequence: CDR1 KGHSH, CDR2 LQKENI. The chain's CDR3 is CASSPSRDGNYEQYF. In DNA form, the CDR3 reads TGTGCCAGCTCACCCAGCCGGGACGGTAACTACGAGCAGTACTTC.

This sequence joins TRBV7-9 and TRBJ2-7; TRBD1 is a possible D gene (6 bases). CDR1 SEHNR and CDR2 FQNEAQ come from the germline V gene (reference sequence). Trimming cost V 1 base and J 3 bases, with 10 bases left between them. The CDR3 contains 14 residues. CDR3 nucleotide sequence: TGTGCCAGCAGCTTAGGGACAGACAGCTACGAGCAGTACTTC. This encodes CASSLGTDSYEQYF. Using reference TRBV7-9 and TRBJ2-7 for the parts outside the CDR3, the full variable domain is DTGVSQNPRHKITKRGQNVTFRCDPISEHNRLYWYRQTLGQGPEFLTYFQNEAQLEKSRLLSDRFSAERPKGSFSTLEIQRTEQGDSAMYLCASSLGTDSYEQYFGPGTRLTVT.

The rearrangement links TRBV6-6 to TRBJ1-6, with 10 bases aligning to TRBD1. V lost 5 bases, J lost 11 bases, and 6 bases stayed unmatched. This CDR3 region has 14 residues. Germline V gene lookup returns CDR1 MNHNY and CDR2 SVGAGI (reference sequence). The CDR3 here is CASSKDRGLTPLHF. The CDR3 DNA reads as TGTGCCAGCAGTAAGGACAGGGGGTTAACACCCCTCCACTTT.

V is TRBV6-1 and J is TRBJ2-3; TRBD2 matches at 7 bases. The CDR3 totals 14 residues. The junction had 5 bases not matched to a gene; V was cut back by 7 bases and J by 1 base. The germline CDR1 and CDR2 sequences are MNHNS and SASEGT. For the CDR3, the DNA is TGTGCCAGCAAACCTACTAGCGGCACAGATACGCAGTATTTT. Amino acids: CASKPTSGTDTQYF.

The chain combines TRBV5-1 with TRBJ2-1, with TRBD1 as a possible D gene (5 bases). This CDR3 has 15 amino acids. Trimming left V 0 bases short and J 4 bases short, with 11 bases between. Germline values: CDR1 SGHRS, CDR2 YFSETQ. CDR3 DNA: TGCGCCAGCAGCTTGGTCCAGGGCCAGTACAATGAGCAGTTCTTC. Amino acids: CASSLVQGQYNEQFF. Full variable domain (remainder filled in from reference TRBV5-1 and TRBJ2-1): KAGVTQTPRYLIKTRGQQVTLSCSPISGHRSVSWYQQTPGQGLQFLFEYFSETQRNKGNFPGRFSGRQFSNSRSEMNVSTLELGDSALYLCASSLVQGQYNEQFFGPGTRLTVL.

Here the CDR3 DNA reads TGTGCCAGCAGTGAACGGCTAGTGGGCCGGAGTGAGCAGTTCTTC. Protein sequence: CASSERLVGRSEQFF. The chain employs TRBV2 and TRBJ2-1; D uncertain. Germline CDR1 SNHLY, CDR2 FYNNEI. V was cut by 2 bases and J by 9 bases, with 17 bases left in between. This CDR3 comprises 15 residues.

This clone is a singleton in its sample. The chain couples TRBV18 to TRBJ1-2, with D uncertain. V was cut by 5 bases and J by 3 bases, with 13 bases left in between. The CDR3 totals 14 residues. Germline-derived CDR1 and CDR2 are KGHSH and LQKENI. CDR3 sequence: CASSSRGLYYGYTF. Written as DNA, the CDR3 is TGTGCCAGCTCATCCCGGGGTCTCTACTATGGCTACACCTTC.

The chain employs TRBV5-1 and TRBJ2-3; TRBD2 agrees at 7 bases. The CDR3 loop spans 15 amino acids. The germline gives CDR1 SGHRS, CDR2 YFSETQ. V lost 2 bases to trimming and J lost 5 bases; unmatched junction nucleotides: 8. The CDR3 nucleotides read TGCGCCAGCAGCTTCGCGGGGGACGGGGGAGATACGCAGTATTTT. Protein: CASSFAGDGGDTQYF.

The V and J genes are TRBV7-9 and TRBJ1-2, with D perhaps TRBD1 (5 bases). Germline assignment: CDR1 SEHNR and CDR2 FQNEAQ (reference sequence). The CDR3 length is 14 residues. V lost 5 bases and J lost 3, with 13 bases in between. This chain's CDR3 is CASSPGTAHYGYTF. The CDR3 DNA reads as TGTGCCAGCAGCCCCGGGACCGCTCACTATGGCTACACCTTC.

The J gene is TRBJ1-1, the V gene TRBV2; D not certain. This CDR3 region has 11 residues. V was cut by 7 bases and J by 3 bases, with 6 bases left in between. The V gene's germline CDR1 is SNHLY and CDR2 FYNNEI. The CDR3 protein is CASTGYTEAFF. The CDR3 region has the DNA TGTGCCAGCACGGGGTACACTGAAGCTTTCTTT.

The chain uses TRBV6-5 and TRBJ1-6; D remains unclear. The CDR3 loop spans 13 amino acids. CDR1 is MNHEY and CDR2 is SVGAGI in the germline V gene. V was trimmed by 2 bases and J by 7 bases, leaving 6 bases between them. The CDR3 coding sequence is TGTGCCAGCAGTTACAACGAGAATTCACCCCTCCACTTT. Translating gives CASSYNENSPLHF.

This clone was recorded a few times. This chain connects TRBV6-6 to TRBJ2-2; unclear D gene. V gave up 4 bases and J gave up 6 bases, with 6 bases separating them. This CDR3 spans 12 amino acids. In germline, CDR1 is MNHNY, CDR2 SVGAGI (reference sequence). CDR3 region: CASSLSAGELFF. CDR3 nucleotide sequence: TGTGCCAGCAGTTTGTCGGCCGGGGAGCTGTTTTTT.

The J gene is TRBJ1-4, the V gene TRBV19, with D perhaps TRBD1 (6 bases). Germline-derived CDR1 and CDR2 are LNHDA and SQIVND (reference sequence). This CDR3 region has 18 residues. V was clipped by 6 bases and J by 7 bases, with 27 bases between them. CDR3 in DNA: TGTGCCAGTAGGAAGAATGGCAGGGGAACGGTATGGGGTGAAAAACTGTTTTTT. Its protein is CASRKNGRGTVWGEKLFF. The variable domain in full, with the rest retrieved from reference TRBV19 and TRBJ1-4, is DGGITQSPKYLFRKEGQNVTLSCEQNLNHDAMYWYRQDPGQGLRLIYYSQIVNDFQKGDIAEGYSVSREKKESFPLTVTSAQKNPTAFYLCASRKNGRGTVWGEKLFFGSGTQLSVL.

V gene TRBV28 combines with J gene TRBJ2-1; TRBD2 aligns across 8 bases. The CDR3 has 16 amino acids. Germline V gene data show CDR1 as MDHEN and CDR2 as SYDVKM. V shed 2 bases, J shed 7 bases, and the junction held 10 bases outside the gene matches. CDR3 nucleotide sequence: TGTGCCAGCAGTTTAACGGCGGGAGGCAGGCGGAATGAGCAGTTCTTC. It specifies CASSLTAGGRRNEQFF.

In its sample, this clone was seen a few times. The V and J genes are TRBV5-1 and TRBJ1-2, with D perhaps matching TRBD1 (5 bases). The germline CDR1 and CDR2 sequences are SGHRS and YFSETQ. The CDR3 totals 13 residues. V lost 4 bases and J 8 bases, leaving 15 bases between the germline ends. The CDR3 DNA reads TGCGCCAGCAGCGAACAGGCTTCGGGAGGCTACACCTTC. Protein sequence: CASSEQASGGYTF. The complete variable domain, with remaining parts taken from reference TRBV5-1 and TRBJ1-2, reads KAGVTQTPRYLIKTRGQQVTLSCSPISGHRSVSWYQQTPGQGLQFLFEYFSETQRNKGNFPGRFSGRQFSNSRSEMNVSTLELGDSALYLCASSEQASGGYTFGSGTRLTVV.

The V gene is TRBV9, the J gene TRBJ1-2; no definite D call. V was pared by 0 bases and J by 8 bases, with 14 bases between. Germline assignment: CDR1 SGDLS and CDR2 YYNGEE. The CDR3 has 14 residues. CDR3 region: CASSVGGKGVGYTF. DNA for the CDR3: TGTGCCAGCAGCGTAGGAGGGAAGGGAGTAGGCTACACCTTC.

The chain uses TRBV10-3 and TRBJ2-3; no clear D gene. Trimming took off 8 bases at V and 2 bases at J, with 8 bases between the two ends. The CDR3 contains 12 residues. Germline V lookup: CDR1 ENHRY, CDR2 SYGVKD. CDR3 amino acids: CAIGPTTDTQYF. In DNA, the CDR3 is TGTGCCATCGGACCCACCACAGATACGCAGTATTTT.

V and J are TRBV6-1 and TRBJ2-7, with 9 bases fitting TRBD1. V lost 4 bases and J lost 8; bases outside the gene matches: 3. The germline V gene encodes CDR1 MNHNS and CDR2 SASEGT. CDR3 length: 12 amino acids. CDR3 DNA sequence: TGTGCCAGCAGTGGGGACAGGGCACAGCAGTACTTC. Translated: CASSGDRAQQYF.

The rearrangement links TRBV20-1 to TRBJ2-1; no reliable D call. Germline V gene data show CDR1 as DFQATT and CDR2 as SNEGSKA (reference sequence). V lost 3 bases to trimming and J lost 6 bases, with 6 bases between them. CDR3 length equals 11 residues. This CDR3 is CSARDLNEQFF. The CDR3 DNA is TGCAGTGCTAGGGACCTCAATGAGCAGTTCTTC.

This rearrangement joins TRBV6-5 to TRBJ1-2; perhaps TRBD1 as D (5 bases). CDR1 and CDR2 from the germline V gene are MNHEY and SVGAGI. V dropped 6 bases and J dropped 7 bases, with 21 bases sitting between them. CDR3 length: 15 residues. CDR3 nucleotide sequence: TGTGCCAGCAGCCACTCCTCATCAGGGTCTGGTGGCTACACCTTC. Its protein is CASSHSSSGSGGYTF.

This clone was seen just once. V gene TRBV7-9 combines with J gene TRBJ1-6; possible D gene TRBD1, 5 bases. Trimming stripped 2 bases from V and 5 bases from J, with 13 bases between. Germline CDR1 SEHNR, CDR2 FQNEAQ (reference sequence). The CDR3 loop spans 16 amino acids. For the CDR3, the DNA is TGTGCCAGCAGCTTATACGGGGGGAGAAATAATTCACCCCTCCACTTT. Residues: CASSLYGGRNNSPLHF.